Described below is a single T cell receptor (beta chain) sequence and its context. From germline, CDR1 is GTSNPN and CDR2 SVGIG (reference sequence). The trim removed 6 bases at V and 0 bases at J, leaving 8 bases unmatched. The length of the CDR3 is 16 residues. TCRdb's table, derived via immunoSEQ multiplex PCR, lists solely in-frame clones and lacks some. Of tens of thousands of clones listed, roughly 87% are singletons. The sample belongs to a study of blood T cell repertoires in COVID-19. Study-level information: The United States, Italy and Spain were the sources of the acute and convalescent COVID-19 samples.

The TCR sequence derives from a woman older than 75 with COVID-19, enrolled during active disease. V and J are TRBV30 and TRBJ1-6, with 7 bases fitting TRBD1. Sequenced input: peripheral blood. The CDR3 region is CACPRQGSSYNSPLHF. The CDR3 region has the DNA TGTGCCTGCCCTAGACAGGGAAGCTCCTATAATTCACCCCTCCACTTT.